This T cell receptor (beta chain) appears in the sequencing data of a study of tumor-infiltrating lymphocytes in primary liver carcinoma (dated by TCRdb to between 2016 and 2019). As for the study more broadly: Of the five patients, three men and two women aged 30 to 69 years, four had hepatocellular carcinoma and one had combined HCC and intrahepatic cholangiocarcinoma. To link TCRbeta repertoire diversity with the local molecular phenotype, the 25 tumor region samples were profiled using Agilent mRNA microarrays. A total of approximately 35 specimens from 5 patients, comprising 25 or so tumor regions, 5 adjacent noncancerous liver tissues and 5 peripheral blood samples, were covered by TCRbeta repertoire sequencing. Samples yielded roughly 3.65 to 7.5 million productive TCRbeta reads; read depth did not differ significantly between tissue types. The tumors of the five patients were staged as T1-T3 N0M0, with maximum diameters ranging from roughly 4.2 to 11 cm. Repertoires from technical replicates were highly reproducible, with mean shared-clone rates about 0.88 and correlation coefficients above 0.95. Across five regions of each liver tumor, along with adjacent normal tissue and blood, the study brought together TCRbeta repertoire sequencing, expression microarrays and whole-exome sequencing.

Points the paper makes about the study in general: Only about 8-24% of top clones were found in all five regions of a tumor, suggesting spatial heterogeneity of tumor-infiltrating T cells. A significantly larger repertoire fraction was made up by the top 250 clones in tumors than in blood (p = 0.039). Repertoire overlap was higher between tumor regions (mean about 35%) than tumor-adjacent (approximately 17%) or tumor-blood (roughly 14%) pairs, consistent with antigen-driven expansion. Only a few patients were included in the study, and the authors note that the findings should be validated in a larger study. Because only the TCR beta chain was sequenced and unpaired alpha chains were not captured, true repertoire diversity is likely underestimated. Since the samples were bulk and unsorted, there was no way to compare CD4+ and CD8+ T cell repertoires.

Total RNA and DNA were co-extracted from approximately 20-30 mg of bulk tissue with the AllPrep DNA/RNA mini kit, without cell sorting. Between late 2015 and 2016, roughly five patients in China with histopathologically diagnosed primary liver carcinoma had surgical resection. At the time of sampling, the patients were treatment-naive and had chronic HBV infection. Each tumor was sampled at five spatially separated regions: the superior, inferior, left-lateral and right-lateral poles and the tumor centre. More than 80% viable tumor cells were found by histology in every tumor sample. Fresh tumor and adjacent tissue pieces were bisected; one half was stored in RNAlater at -80°C, the other sent for histology. TCRbeta-specific cDNA was reverse-transcribed from 500 ng total RNA using a constant-region primer and ProtoScript II reverse transcriptase. Three nested multiplex PCR rounds, following a slightly modified ARM-PCR procedure, were used to build the TCRbeta libraries. Each of the first two PCR rounds ran for approximately 10 cycles using multiplex TRBV1-TRBV30 forward primers together with a Cbeta reverse primer. Sample barcodes and Illumina adapters were attached in a final 25-cycle PCR using Deep VentR polymerase. Before sequencing, amplicons between 200 and 500 bp were purified from gel using a QIAquick gel extraction kit. An Illumina HiSeq 2500 was used to sequence the TCRbeta amplicons, generating 250-bp paired-end reads. As for the authors' bioinformatics: Trimmomatic v0.33 was used to quality-trim the reads, and FLASH v1.2.11 was used to merge paired reads so that full CDR3 sequences could be recovered. MiGEC v1.2.1b assigned V, D and J germline segments to the rearranged TCRbeta sequences. Clonotype statistics and Shannon-Wiener diversity indices were computed with VDJtools v1.0.0. To reduce sampling bias, subsequent analyses other than the diversity analysis used only the 250 most abundant clonotypes in each sample. Starting from the raw public reads, TCRdb applied fastp trimming at Q25, assembled clones with MiXCR and retained in-frame beta chains. Each CDR3 protein appears once, grouped with its most common genes and DNA. V and J calls and clone size were set by TCRdb, not the authors. The sample includes fewer than 250,000 distinct CDR3 sequences, with 85% observed a single time. The leading ten clones occupy around 18% of the sample.

In regard to this clonotype: The target of this receptor is not known. Compared with germline, one end of the junction differs, possibly owing to a read error.

Taken from cysteine to phenylalanine, the CDR3 has 14 residues. The entry retains the CDR3 DNA only, 42 bases that are in frame from base 1. The germline V gene specifies MNHEY as CDR1 and SVGEGT as CDR2. The receptor was derived from a man aged 35-49 years with primary liver carcinoma and hepatitis B virus infection. The specimen was tumor tissue from primary liver carcinoma. Here the chain combines TRBV6-2 or TRBV6-3 and TRBJ2-1, with a tentative D gene TRBD1 over 5 matching bases. The nucleotide sequence is given as TGTGCCAGTAGTTACGCTACAGGATCGGATGAGGAGTTCTTC. This yields the protein CASSYATGSDEEFF.